This T cell receptor (beta chain) derives from a study of cytomegalovirus exposure and HLA in healthy donors. This PCR relied on a set of 60 Vbeta primers and 13 Jbeta primers. Method: immunoSEQ multiplex PCR; TCRdb's copy keeps in-frame clones and lacks some. Of 130,000 or so clones in the sample, around 74% were seen once. Germline V gene data show CDR1 as MGHRA and CDR2 as YSYEKL. With 3 bases clipped from V and 0 bases from J, the junction kept 12 bases outside the gene matches. This CDR3 spans 20 amino acids. The chain uses TRBV4-1 and TRBJ1-4; TRBD1 matches 11 bases. Sequencing used PBMCs. The receptor's source is a man aged 40-55 years in good health and CMV-seropositive. The CDR3 DNA sequence: TGCGCCAGCAGCCATCCCCGGGACAGGGGGTCCATGGCAACTAATGAAAAACTGTTTTTT. This encodes CASSHPRDRGSMATNEKLFF.